The clone carrying this T cell receptor (beta chain) appeared a single time. Its target is not known. The length of the CDR3 is 13 residues. The V and J ends lost 1 base and 7 bases respectively, with 11 bases between them. CDR1 and CDR2 (germline): LNHDA, SQIVND (reference sequence). The data belong to a study of somatic mutations in cytotoxic T cells in rheumatoid arthritis. After CD4+ and CD8+ cells were isolated by positive magnetic bead selection, their purity was checked by flow cytometry. TCRdb's copy holds only in-frame clones and misses some; the assay was immunoSEQ multiplex PCR. The data show some 14,000 clones, with 55% to 85% seen just once and roughly a tenth held by the top ten. Regarding the study as a whole: Levels of CD8+ T-cell clonality in rheumatoid arthritis patients were statistically indistinguishable from those seen in age-matched healthy controls, with no significant difference. With age, CD8+ clonality increased in rheumatoid arthritis patients, whereas no such increase appeared in healthy controls. Adjustment for multiple comparisons was not applied to the slight TRBV07 underrepresentation observed in rheumatoid arthritis patients.

The chain links TRBV19 to TRBJ2-7; D is unresolved. The receptor was isolated from an adult with rheumatoid arthritis. The sample was CD8+ T cells sorted from blood. DNA for the CDR3: TGTGCCAGTAGTATAGGGGCCAGTGGGGAGCAGTACTTC. It encodes CASSIGASGEQYF. The full variable domain, in which reference TRBV19 and TRBJ2-7 provide the parts outside the CDR3, is DGGITQSPKYLFRKEGQNVTLSCEQNLNHDAMYWYRQDPGQGLRLIYYSQIVNDFQKGDIAEGYSVSREKKESFPLTVTSAQKNPTAFYLCASSIGASGEQYFGPGTRLTVT.